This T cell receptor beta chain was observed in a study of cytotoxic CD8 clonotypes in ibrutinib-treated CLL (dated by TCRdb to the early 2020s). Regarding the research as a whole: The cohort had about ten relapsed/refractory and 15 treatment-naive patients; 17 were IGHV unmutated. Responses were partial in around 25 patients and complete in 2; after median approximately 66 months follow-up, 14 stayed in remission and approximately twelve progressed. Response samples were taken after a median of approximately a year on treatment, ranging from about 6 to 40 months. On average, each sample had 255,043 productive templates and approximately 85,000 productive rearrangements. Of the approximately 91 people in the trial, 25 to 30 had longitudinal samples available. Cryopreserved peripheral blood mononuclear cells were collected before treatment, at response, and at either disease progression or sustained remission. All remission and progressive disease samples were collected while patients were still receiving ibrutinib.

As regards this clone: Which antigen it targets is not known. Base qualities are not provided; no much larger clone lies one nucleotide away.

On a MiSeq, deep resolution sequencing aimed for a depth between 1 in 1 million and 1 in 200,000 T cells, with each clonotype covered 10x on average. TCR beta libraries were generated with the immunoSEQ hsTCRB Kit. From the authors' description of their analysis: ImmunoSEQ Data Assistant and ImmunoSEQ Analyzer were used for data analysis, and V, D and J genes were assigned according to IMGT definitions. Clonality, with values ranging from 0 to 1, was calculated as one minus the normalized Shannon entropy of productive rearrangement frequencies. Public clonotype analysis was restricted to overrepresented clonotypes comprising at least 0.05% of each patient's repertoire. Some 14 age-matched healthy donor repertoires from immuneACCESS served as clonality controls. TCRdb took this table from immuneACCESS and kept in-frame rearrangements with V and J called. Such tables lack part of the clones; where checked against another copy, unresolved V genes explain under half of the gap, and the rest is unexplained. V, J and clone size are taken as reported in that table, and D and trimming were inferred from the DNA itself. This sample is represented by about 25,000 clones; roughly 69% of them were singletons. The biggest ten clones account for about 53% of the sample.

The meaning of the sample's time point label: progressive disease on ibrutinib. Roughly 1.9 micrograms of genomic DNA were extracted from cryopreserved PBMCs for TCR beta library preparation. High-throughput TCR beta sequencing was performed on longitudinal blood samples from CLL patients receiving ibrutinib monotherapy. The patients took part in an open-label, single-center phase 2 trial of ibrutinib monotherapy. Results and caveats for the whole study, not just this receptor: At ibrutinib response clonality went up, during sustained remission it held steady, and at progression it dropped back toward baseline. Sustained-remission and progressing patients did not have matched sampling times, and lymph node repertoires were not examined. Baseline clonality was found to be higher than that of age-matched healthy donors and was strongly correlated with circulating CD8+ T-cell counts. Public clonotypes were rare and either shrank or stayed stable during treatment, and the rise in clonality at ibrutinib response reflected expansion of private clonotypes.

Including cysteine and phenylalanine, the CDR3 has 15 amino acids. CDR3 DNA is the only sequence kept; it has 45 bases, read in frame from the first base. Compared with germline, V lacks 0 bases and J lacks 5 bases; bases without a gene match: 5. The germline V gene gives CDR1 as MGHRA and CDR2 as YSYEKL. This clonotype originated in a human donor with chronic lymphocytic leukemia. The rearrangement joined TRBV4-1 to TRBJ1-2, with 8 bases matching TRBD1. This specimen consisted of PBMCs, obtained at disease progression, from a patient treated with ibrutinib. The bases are TGCGCCAGCAGCCAAGACGCAGGGGGCTGGTATGGCTACACCTTC. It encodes CASSQDAGGWYGYTF.